This T cell receptor (beta chain) was profiled in a study of regulatory T cells in long-lasting Graves disease. Across the whole study: Graves' patients, diagnosed recently, had received antithyroid drugs under 3 months.

Arm-PCR of CDR3 regions and iRepertoire HTBI primers were used to build TCR beta libraries. TCRdb re-called the multiplex PCR reads through MiXCR, storing one row per CDR3 protein. The sample lists over 450,000 distinct CDR3 sequences, around 12% seen once, with 8% to 10% in the top ten. This clonotype was recorded many times. Trimming pared 0 bases from V and 0 bases from J, leaving 14 bases between. From germline, CDR1 is SGHNT and CDR2 YENEEA. CDR3 length: 18 residues. Time point denoted: newly diagnosed GD, antithyroid drugs for less than 3 months. PBMC-extracted RNA yielded the TCR library. Xi'an, China, was home to the endocrinology department that provided patients. These same records also appear under a second study, on T cells in Graves' hyperthyroidism and ophthalmopathy. That report notes: The study enrolled patients aged 18 to 65 with newly diagnosed hyperthyroidism of under 2 months' duration. Expanded thyroid clonotypes (above 0.001) were mostly also found in blood.

The chain employs TRBV11-3 and TRBJ1-4; perhaps TRBD1 as D (6 bases). The specimen was peripheral blood mononuclear cells (PBMCs), collected at new diagnosis, from a patient treated with antithyroid drugs. The TCR was taken from a young woman with Graves disease. CDR3 protein: CASSLDIDRIPTNEKLFF. The CDR3 nucleotides read TGTGCCAGCAGCTTAGACATCGACAGGATACCAACTAATGAAAAACTGTTTTTT.